The next 27 T cell receptor beta chains were all read from a single sample in a study of preoperative IRX-2 immunotherapy in early breast cancer. The sample's treatment: preoperative locoregional IRX-2 cytokine immunotherapy. This table comes from immunoSEQ multiplex PCR, and its TCRdb copy is limited to in-frame clones, with some not included. Among about 67,000 clones listed, roughly 95% were seen once. Collection of the sample occurred from a patient treated with IRX-2 immunotherapy. These receptors were obtained from a human donor with breast cancer.

The chain uses TRBV28 and TRBJ1-2; D possibly corresponds to TRBD1 (6 bases). The CDR3 is 13 residues long. Trimming pared 2 bases from V and 8 bases from J, leaving 12 bases between. Germline CDR1 MDHEN, CDR2 SYDVKM. The CDR3 region has the DNA TGTGCCAGCAGTTTAACGGGGGCGCGAGGCTACACCTTC. Its protein product is CASSLTGARGYTF.

The chain employs TRBV5-4 and TRBJ2-1; the match to TRBD1 covers 9 bases. Unmatched junction bases numbered 4, after V lost 3 bases and J lost 6 bases. CDR3 size: 14 residues. The germline gives CDR1 SGHNT, CDR2 YYREEE (reference sequence). The CDR3 DNA follows: TGTGCCAGCAGCTCTTTGACAGGGGGCAATGAGCAGTTCTTC. It specifies CASSSLTGGNEQFF.

This chain connects TRBV28 to TRBJ1-5, with a weak D call TRBD1 (5 bases). Deletions cut 5 bases from V and 0 bases from J, with 14 bases between. Germline CDR1 MDHEN, CDR2 SYDVKM. This CDR3 is built from 16 residues. CDR3 bases: TGTGCCAGCAGTCCCCTAGGGACTTATAGCAATCAGCCCCAGCATTTT. Protein product: CASSPLGTYSNQPQHF. Combining the CDR3 with reference TRBV28 and TRBJ1-5 gives the whole variable domain DVKVTQSSRYLVKRTGEKVFLECVQDMDHENMFWYRQDPGLGLRLIYFSYDVKMKEKGDIPEGYSVSREKKERFSLILESASTNQTSMYLCASSPLGTYSNQPQHFGDGTRLSIL.

The gene calls are TRBV6-5 and TRBJ2-1; 11 nucleotides align to TRBD2. The CDR3 consists of 14 residues. Per the germline V gene, CDR1 is MNHEY and CDR2 is SVGAGI. After removal of 9 bases from V and 5 bases from J, the junction contained 6 bases not matched to a gene. Written as DNA, the CDR3 is TGTGCCAGTGGGGTAGCGGGGGGGCACAATGAGCAGTTCTTC. Residues: CASGVAGGHNEQFF.

CDR3 bases: TGCGCCAGCAGCTTGTCGACAGGGGGGTCACCCCTCCACTTT. Translating gives CASSLSTGGSPLHF. The rearrangement joins TRBV5-1 to TRBJ1-6, with TRBD1 matching 9 bases. Germline values: CDR1 SGHRS, CDR2 YFSETQ. The CDR3 has 14 residues. V lost 1 base to trimming and J lost 10 bases; unmatched junction nucleotides: 3.

The chain carries TRBV5-5 and TRBJ2-7; D uncertain. This CDR3 spans 11 amino acids. Per the germline V gene, CDR1 is SGHKS and CDR2 is YYEKEE (reference sequence). V dropped 2 bases and J dropped 3 bases, with 3 bases sitting between them. The CDR3 sequence is CASSFGYEQYF. The CDR3 DNA reads as TGTGCCAGCAGCTTCGGCTACGAGCAGTACTTC.

The V call is TRBV13, the J call TRBJ2-1; no reliable D call. The CDR3 extends over 12 amino acids. Trimming took off 5 bases at V and 6 bases at J, with 8 bases between the two ends. Germline CDR1 PRHDT, CDR2 FYEKMQ (reference sequence). CDR3 sequence reads: CASSTLSNEQFF. The CDR3 DNA reads as TGTGCCAGCAGCACATTATCCAATGAGCAGTTCTTC.

The V gene is TRBV2, the J gene TRBJ2-6; maybe TRBD2 (5 bases). The CDR3 is 15 amino acids. Between the trimmed V and J ends, which lost 5 bases and 0 bases, there was a span of 8 bases. CDR1 is SNHLY and CDR2 is FYNNEI in the germline V gene. The CDR3 protein is CASSPGLSGANVLTF. The DNA of the CDR3 is TGTGCCAGCAGTCCAGGACTCTCTGGGGCCAACGTCCTGACTTTC.

The J gene is TRBJ1-2, the V gene TRBV7-3, with a weak D call TRBD1 (6 bases). This CDR3 has 13 amino acids. The germline gives CDR1 SGHTA, CDR2 FQGTGA. Trimming took 5 bases from V and 5 from J, leaving 12 bases between them. DNA for the CDR3: TGTGCCAGCAGCCTCTCAGGGACATATGGCTACACCTTC. Amino acid sequence: CASSLSGTYGYTF.

The chain couples TRBV5-1 to TRBJ2-7, with no clear D. From germline, CDR1 is SGHRS and CDR2 YFSETQ. The CDR3 loop spans 15 amino acids. Trimming cost V 0 bases and J 6 bases, with 16 bases left between them. In DNA, the CDR3 is TGCGCCAGCAGCTTGGCCAGGTCTGTAGCCGGCGAGCAGTACTTC. Residues: CASSLARSVAGEQYF.

This chain uses TRBV6-5 with TRBJ2-1; 9 bases are shared with TRBD2. The CDR3 contains 16 residues. The V and J ends lost 1 base and 4 bases, in that order; junction bases with no gene match: 5. Germline V CDR1 and CDR2: MNHEY, SVGAGI. CDR3 region: CASSYWAGGRYNEQFF. CDR3 in DNA: TGTGCCAGCAGTTACTGGGCGGGAGGGAGGTACAATGAGCAGTTCTTC.

The chain recombines TRBV7-3 with TRBJ2-5; TRBD2 agrees at 8 bases. This CDR3 region has 15 residues. Germline V gene sequence: CDR1 SGHTA, CDR2 FQGTGA. Germline trimming cut 5 bases from V and 5 bases from J; bases unmatched to any gene: 10. CDR3 DNA: TGTGCCAGCAGCCCCCGGGAGGGTTCAGGGGAGACCCAGTACTTC. Residues: CASSPREGSGETQYF.

The chain is built from TRBV5-1 and TRBJ1-4; 8 bases match TRBD1. This CDR3 contains 15 residues. Germline-derived CDR1 and CDR2 are SGHRS and YFSETQ. Trimming at V came to 5 bases and at J to 3 bases, leaving 6 bases not matched to a gene. The CDR3 is CASSFYRGSNEKLFF. CDR3 nucleotide sequence: TGCGCCAGCAGTTTCTACAGGGGGTCTAATGAAAAACTGTTTTTT.

The rearrangement uses TRBV19 and TRBJ2-5; D is ambiguous. The V end was cut by 4 bases, the J end by 0 bases, with 9 bases between. The germline CDR1 and CDR2 sequences are LNHDA and SQIVND (reference sequence). The CDR3 runs 14 residues. Written as DNA, the CDR3 is TGTGCCAGTAGTAAGGAAAATTACCAAGAGACCCAGTACTTC. Translated: CASSKENYQETQYF.

This sequence joins TRBV5-6 and TRBJ2-4; TRBD1 matches at 7 bases. The V segment lost 4 bases and the J segment 1 base; nucleotides outside the gene matches: 2. Germline V gives CDR1 SGHDT, CDR2 YYEEEE. This CDR3 has 14 amino acids. The CDR3 here is CASSLQGAKNIQYF. The CDR3 coding sequence is TGTGCCAGCAGCCTACAGGGGGCCAAAAACATTCAGTACTTC.

The V call is TRBV5-1, the J call TRBJ1-6, with TRBD1 matching over 10 bases. From germline, CDR1 is SGHRS and CDR2 YFSETQ. This CDR3 spans 16 amino acids. V shed 0 bases, J shed 10 bases, and the junction held 7 bases outside the gene matches. This CDR3 is CASSLAGDRGVSPLHF. The CDR3 DNA sequence: TGCGCCAGCAGCTTGGCCGGGGACAGGGGTGTCTCACCCCTCCACTTT.

This sequence joins TRBV5-1 and TRBJ2-1, with unresolved D. V was pared by 0 bases and J by 3 bases, with 4 bases between. This CDR3 spans 13 amino acids. The V gene's germline CDR1 is SGHRS and CDR2 YFSETQ. This CDR3 reads CASSLGFYNEQFF. DNA of the CDR3: TGCGCCAGCAGCTTGGGGTTCTACAATGAGCAGTTCTTC.

This chain joins TRBV29-1 and TRBJ2-1; 7 bases line up with TRBD2. Per germline, CDR1 SQVTM and CDR2 ANQGSEA. The CDR3 length is 14 residues. Trimming took 6 bases from V and 5 from J; bases not matched to a gene: 10. The CDR3 nucleotides are TGCAGCGTCGCCGGGGGGAGGGGTGACAATGAGCAGTTCTTC. It encodes CSVAGGRGDNEQFF.

This chain's CDR3 is CASSHPGLTDTQYF. The CDR3 coding sequence is TGCGCCAGCAGCCATCCGGGGCTCACAGATACGCAGTATTTT. The rearrangement joins TRBV4-3 to TRBJ2-3; the D call may be TRBD1 or TRBD2 (5 bases each). The CDR3 is 14 amino acids. CDR1 LGHNA and CDR2 YSLEER come from the germline V gene. V was clipped by 3 bases and J by 2 bases, with 9 bases between them.

The chain combines TRBV27 with TRBJ1-1; a possible D gene is TRBD1 (6 bases). The CDR3 spans 14 residues. V lost 6 bases and J 4 bases, leaving 15 bases between the germline ends. Germline assignment: CDR1 MNHEY and CDR2 SMNVEV (reference sequence). CDR3 DNA: TGTGCCAGCAGCCCAGAGGGGGAGTTCACTGAAGCTTTCTTT. Amino acids: CASSPEGEFTEAFF.

The count of this clone is one. V usage is TRBV2 and J usage is TRBJ2-7; maybe TRBD2 (6 bases). The CDR3 extends over 13 amino acids. Germline values: CDR1 SNHLY, CDR2 FYNNEI. The germline V and J ends were trimmed by 1 base and 3 bases, with 7 bases remaining between them. CDR3 in DNA: TGTGCCAGCAGTGAAGGTAGCGGCTACGAGCAGTACTTC. Residues: CASSEGSGYEQYF.

This rearrangement joins TRBV30 to TRBJ1-5; unclear D gene. V was cut by 1 base and J by 1 base, with 8 bases left in between. Per the germline V gene, CDR1 is GTSNPN and CDR2 is SVGIG (reference sequence). This CDR3 has 14 amino acids. The CDR3 protein is CAWSGGLSNQPQHF. The CDR3 nucleotides read TGTGCCTGGAGTGGAGGGTTGAGCAATCAGCCCCAGCATTTT.

The J gene is TRBJ1-3, the V gene TRBV7-9; D uncertain. From germline, CDR1 is SEHNR and CDR2 FQNEAQ (reference sequence). Trimming pared 2 bases from V and 0 bases from J, leaving 8 bases between. This CDR3 has 15 amino acids. CDR3 loop: CASSLQESSGNTIYF. CDR3 nucleotides: TGTGCCAGCAGCTTACAGGAAAGCTCTGGAAACACCATATATTTT. Full variable domain (missing parts from reference TRBV7-9 and TRBJ1-3): DTGVSQNPRHKITKRGQNVTFRCDPISEHNRLYWYRQTLGQGPEFLTYFQNEAQLEKSRLLSDRFSAERPKGSFSTLEIQRTEQGDSAMYLCASSLQESSGNTIYFGEGSWLTVV.

V and J are TRBV2 and TRBJ2-6, with TRBD1 matching 9 bases. Looked up from germline, CDR1 is SNHLY and CDR2 is FYNNEI. CDR3 length: 14 residues. V trimming: 8 bases; J trimming: 1 base; junction bases outside the gene matches: 0. This CDR3 is CASGQGSGANVLTF. The CDR3 bases are TGTGCCAGCGGACAGGGGTCTGGGGCCAACGTCCTGACTTTC. The whole variable domain, filled in from reference TRBV2 and TRBJ2-6, reads EPEVTQTPSHQVTQMGQEVILRCVPISNHLYFYWYRQILGQKVEFLVSFYNNEISEKSEIFDDQFSVERPDGSNFTLKIRSTKLEDSAMYFCASGQGSGANVLTFGAGSRLTVL.

The J gene is TRBJ1-1, the V gene TRBV6-5; D remains ambiguous. The CDR3 runs to 15 residues. Germline V lookup: CDR1 MNHEY, CDR2 SVGAGI. V was trimmed by 8 bases and J by 1 base, leaving 17 bases between them. The CDR3: CASRREGRANTEAFF. CDR3 coding DNA: TGTGCCAGCCGGAGGGAGGGCCGGGCGAACACTGAAGCTTTCTTT.

The chain has TRBV29-1 and TRBJ2-2, with D possibly matching TRBD1 (6 bases). Between the trimmed V and J ends, which lost 7 bases and 6 bases, there was a span of 12 bases. This CDR3 is 12 amino acids long. The germline gives CDR1 SQVTM, CDR2 ANQGSEA. CDR3: CSGYRVAGELFF. Written as DNA, the CDR3 is TGCAGCGGCTACAGGGTCGCCGGGGAGCTGTTTTTT.

This rearrangement joins TRBV28 to TRBJ1-2, with 7 bases lining up with TRBD1. The trim removed 3 bases at V and 14 bases at J, leaving 9 bases unmatched. CDR1 is MDHEN, CDR2 SYDVKM, per germline. CDR3 length: 12 residues. CDR3 coding DNA: TGTGCCAGCAGTTTGAGCAGACAGGGCCGGACCTTC. The encoded protein is CASSLSRQGRTF.